A selection of T cell receptor beta chains follows, all from one sample in a study of CD8+ T cells in alopecia areata. Measured with immunoSEQ multiplex PCR; TCRdb has only the in-frame clones, and not every one. Of over 120,000 clones in the sample, about three fifths were seen once. The starting material was CD4+ T cells sorted from blood, obtained at week 0. The source is a human donor with alopecia areata. CDR3s include the opening cysteine and the closing phenylalanine or tryptophan. A D gene is named only where the DNA matches it firmly. For some rows the clone size is stated as once, few or many, or as a class when expanded; others skip it.

14 once NA TRBJ2-1 TRBV6-1 TGTGCCAGCAGTTTAAGTGCGGCCTACAATGAGCAGTTCTTC CASSLSAAYNEQFF
14 NA NA TRBJ1-1 TRBV5-1 TGCGCCAGCAGCATCTCCTTAATGAACACTGAAGCTTTCTTT CASSISLMNTEAFF
15 NA NA TRBJ2-5 TRBV5-1 TGCGCCAGCAGCTTGGCCGACAGGCCCCAAGAGACCCAGTACTTC CASSLADRPQETQYF
13 NA NA TRBJ1-5 TRBV6-5 TGTGCCAGCAGTGAGGAGGGGAATCAGCCCCAGCATTTT CASSEEGNQPQHF
12 NA NA TRBJ1-2 TRBV6-5 TGTGCCAGCCGCGAGGTACAGGGAGGCTACACCTTC CASREVQGGYTF
14 NA TRBD1 TRBJ2-7 TRBV2 TGTGCCAGCAGCCTGGGGACAGGGGAAGGTGAGCAGTACTTC CASSLGTGEGEQYF
15 NA TRBD1 TRBJ2-1 TRBV5-6 TGTGCCAGCAGTCCCGGACAGGGAGTACGCAATGAGCAGTTCTTC CASSPGQGVRNEQFF
13 NA NA TRBJ2-7 TRBV6-5 TGTGCCAGCAGTTTACCAGGGGCCTACGAGCAGTACTTC CASSLPGAYEQYF
13 NA NA TRBJ1-2 TRBV25-1 TGTGCCAGCTCCCTGGGGGCCAGCTCCGGCTACACCTTC CASSLGASSGYTF
16 NA TRBD2 TRBJ2-5 TRBV5-6 TGTGCCAGCAGCTCCTTAACACTAGCGGGGGTAGAGACCCAGTACTTC CASSSLTLAGVETQYF
15 few TRBD1 TRBJ2-1 TRBV4-1 TGCGCCAGCAGCCAAGGACAGGGTACCTACAATGAGCAGTTCTTC CASSQGQGTYNEQFF
12 NA NA TRBJ2-5 TRBV6-5 TGTGCCAGCCGACAGTCCCAAGAGACCCAGTACTTC CASRQSQETQYF
12 few NA TRBJ1-5 TRBV29-1 TGCAGCGTTGCCAGCAGCAATCAGCCCCAGCATTTT CSVASSNQPQHF
14 NA TRBD2 TRBJ2-5 TRBV29-1 TGCAGCGTTGGGGTTCAGCTAGCGGAAGAGACCCAGTACTTC CSVGVQLAEETQYF
15 NA TRBD2 TRBJ2-5 TRBV15 TGTGCCACCAGCAGAGATCGACTAGCCCTAGAGACCCAGTACTTC CATSRDRLALETQYF
15 NA TRBD1 TRBJ1-4 TRBV6-5 TGTGCCAGCAACACGAGGGCAGGGGGAAGCGAAAAACTGTTTTTT CASNTRAGGSEKLFF
13 NA NA TRBJ1-6 TRBV11-1 TGTGCCAGCAGCTTGCGGACGAATTCACCCCTCCACTTT CASSLRTNSPLHF
16 once TRBD2 TRBJ2-7 TRBV5-4 TGTGCCAGCAGCTCGGGAGCGGGGGCGACGGGTAGGGAGCAGTACTTC CASSSGAGATGREQYF
15 few TRBD2 TRBJ2-3 TRBV6-5 TGTGCCAGCAGTTACGGGACTAGCAGGGGAGATACGCAGTATTTT CASSYGTSRGDTQYF
15 few NA TRBJ2-3 TRBV5-1 TGCGCCAGCAGTCGTGGAGGCCATTCCACAGATACGCAGTATTTT CASSRGGHSTDTQYF
15 NA NA TRBJ1-2 TRBV30 TGTGCCTGGAACCCATTCTTAGTTGCTAACTATGGCTACACCTTC CAWNPFLVANYGYTF
12 NA NA TRBJ2-6 TRBV7-7 TGTGCTAGCGGATCTGGGGCCAACGTCCTGACTTTC CASGSGANVLTF
9 few NA TRBJ1-2 TRBV29-1 TGCAGCGTTGGGCATGGCTACACCTTC CSVGHGYTF
13 NA TRBD1 TRBJ1-2 TRBV30 TGTGCCTGGAGCCCCGGGACAGATAATGGCTACACCTTC CAWSPGTDNGYTF
15 NA TRBD2 TRBJ2-5 TRBV15 TGTGCCACCAGCAGAGACCGGGGGGGCCAAGAGACCCAGTACTTC CATSRDRGGQETQYF
15 NA NA TRBJ1-1 TRBV14 TGTGCCAGCAGCCCCGCCGGACGGCGGTCCACTGAAGCTTTCTTT CASSPAGRRSTEAFF
14 NA NA TRBJ1-5 TRBV5-1 TGCGCCAGCAGCCCGGACGGTAGCAATCAGCCCCAGCATTTT CASSPDGSNQPQHF